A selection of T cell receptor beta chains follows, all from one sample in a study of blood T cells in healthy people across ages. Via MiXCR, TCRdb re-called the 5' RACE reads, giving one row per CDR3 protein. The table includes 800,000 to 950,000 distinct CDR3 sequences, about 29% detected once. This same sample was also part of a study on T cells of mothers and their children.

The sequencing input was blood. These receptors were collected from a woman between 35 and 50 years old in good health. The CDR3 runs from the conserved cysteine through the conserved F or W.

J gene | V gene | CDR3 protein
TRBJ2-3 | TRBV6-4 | CASSASRGGTDTRYF
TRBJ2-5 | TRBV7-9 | CASTVARGQATYYQETQYF
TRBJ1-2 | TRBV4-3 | CASSHEHISQGNNGYTF
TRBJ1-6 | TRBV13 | CASSLGGSLASPLHF
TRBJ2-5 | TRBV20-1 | CSARGLRGLAYKQYF
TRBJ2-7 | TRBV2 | CATKVGAGFSYEQYF
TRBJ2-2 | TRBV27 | CASTTPGTGVLLTGELFF
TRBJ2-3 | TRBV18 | CASSLQTGGADTQYF
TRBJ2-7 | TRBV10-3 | CAISDGYEGGAGYEQYF
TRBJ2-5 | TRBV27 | CASRVQGAGETQYF
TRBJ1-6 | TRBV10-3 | CAISESGGRAPLHF
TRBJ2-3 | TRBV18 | CASSPQALAGTDTQYF
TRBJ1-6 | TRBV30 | CVWSWRASPLHF
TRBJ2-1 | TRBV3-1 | CASSQGLFGPYNEQFF
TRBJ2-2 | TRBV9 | CASSAPSAGARTGELFF
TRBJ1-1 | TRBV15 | CATSRGQLQDTEAFF
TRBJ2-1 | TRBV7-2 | CASSLATLEQFF
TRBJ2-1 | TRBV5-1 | CASRNPGTEDNEQFF
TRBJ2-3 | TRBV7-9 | CASISTVEDTQYF
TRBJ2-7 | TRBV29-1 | CSVDSGSEQYF
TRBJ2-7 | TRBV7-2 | CAGSLGGSYEQYF
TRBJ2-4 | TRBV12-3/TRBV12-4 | CASRIRGTGYAIQYF
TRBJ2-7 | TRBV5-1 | CASSGDGGTVYEQYF
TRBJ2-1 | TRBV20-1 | CSARSGTRAYNEQFF
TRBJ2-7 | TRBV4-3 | CASSQVQSGLSYEQYF
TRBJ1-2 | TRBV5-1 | CASRATGGGDGYTF
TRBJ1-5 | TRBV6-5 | CASSRQGAFQPQHF
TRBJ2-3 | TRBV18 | CASSPRQGKADTQYF
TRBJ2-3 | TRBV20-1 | CSARAVDTGTDTQYF
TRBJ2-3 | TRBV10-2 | CASRQTTGFTTDTQYF
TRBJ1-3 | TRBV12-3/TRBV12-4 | CASSLFSAGNTIYF
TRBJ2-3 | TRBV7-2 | CASSLVAASGGRSADTQYF
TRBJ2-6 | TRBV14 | CASSQAKNSGANVRTF
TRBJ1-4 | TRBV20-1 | CSARDRQRLREKLFF
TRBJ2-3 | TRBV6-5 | CASSYRGRGTDTQYF
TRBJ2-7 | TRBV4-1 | CASSQEHRGHGEQYF
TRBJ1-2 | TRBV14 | CASSHLGADNYGYTF
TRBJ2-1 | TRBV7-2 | CASTTTPARVQFF
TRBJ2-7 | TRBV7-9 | CASSLGGDYEQYF
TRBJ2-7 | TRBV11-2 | CASSPPYRSNEQYF
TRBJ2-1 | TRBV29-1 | CSVRPGLAGLDEQFF
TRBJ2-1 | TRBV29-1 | CSVGRLSGGRGNEQFF
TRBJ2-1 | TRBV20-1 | CSALKTGTYNEQFF
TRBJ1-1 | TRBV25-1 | CASKPGLNTEAFF
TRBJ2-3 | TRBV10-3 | CAISESSRVADTQYF
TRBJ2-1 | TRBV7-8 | CACSLARAGGRSYNEQFF
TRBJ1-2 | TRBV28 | CASSFQGRDSYGYTF
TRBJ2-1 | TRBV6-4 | CAISDDITHNEQFF
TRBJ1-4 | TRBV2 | CASSERDATNEKLFF
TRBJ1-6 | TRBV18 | CASSRDTLNSPLHF
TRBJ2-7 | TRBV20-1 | CSAGTGTGVYEQYF
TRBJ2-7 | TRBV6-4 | CASRLGPVSDEQYF
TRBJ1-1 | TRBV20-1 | CSASYRANTEAFF